Sequencing of this T cell receptor beta chain was carried out in a study of T cell changes during pregnancy in multiple sclerosis. This CDR3 is 12 amino acids long. Germline values: CDR1 KGHSH, CDR2 LQKENI. Deletions cut 4 bases from V and 7 bases from J, with 8 bases between. Only in-frame clones appear in the TCRdb table, and some are missing; sequencing was by immunoSEQ multiplex PCR. The sample carries roughly 40,000 clones, approximately 92% recorded once. This specimen was CD8+ T cells from peripheral blood mononuclear cells, taken in the first trimester of pregnancy. This receptor was identified in a female donor with multiple sclerosis, enrolled in a pregnancy study. This chain connects TRBV18 to TRBJ2-1; maybe TRBD1 (6 bases). The CDR3 region has the DNA TGTGCCAGCTCACACACAGGGAATGAGCAGTTCTTC. Translation: CASSHTGNEQFF.